Shown below are 28 T cell receptor beta chains from a single sample sequenced in a study of monozygotic twins with cystic fibrosis. Using immunoSEQ multiplex PCR, the repertoire was profiled, and TCRdb retains in-frame clones only, with some absent. This table holds approximately 33,000 clones, approximately 80% found once. The specimen was blood. These TCRs come from a girl aged 2 to 9 with cystic fibrosis.

The V call is TRBV9, the J call TRBJ1-3; no firm D call. The CDR3 runs to 14 residues. Germline lookup yields CDR1 SGDLS and CDR2 YYNGEE. Trimming removed 2 bases from V and 0 bases from J, with 6 bases in between. CDR3 nucleotides: TGTGCCAGCAGCGTGTGGGGCTCTGGAAACACCATATATTTT. Amino acids: CASSVWGSGNTIYF. Together with reference TRBV9 and TRBJ1-3, the CDR3 gives the full variable domain: DSGVTQTPKHLITATGQRVTLRCSPRSGDLSVYWYQQSLDQGLQFLIQYYNGEERAKGNILERFSAQQFPDLHSELNLSSLELGDSALYFCASSVWGSGNTIYFGEGSWLTVV.

In nucleotides, the CDR3 is TGTGCCAGCATTATTTGGGGGGTACAGAGCTCCTACAATGAGCAGTTCTTC. Its protein product is CASIIWGVQSSYNEQFF. The gene calls are TRBV7-2 and TRBJ2-1; possibly TRBD2 for D (6 bases). Germline V gene lookup returns CDR1 SGHTA and CDR2 FQGNSA. V gave up 7 bases and J gave up 0 bases, with 19 bases separating them. CDR3 length: 17 amino acids.

This clone was seen a handful of times. The genes are TRBV6-5 and TRBJ1-1; 7 bases agree with TRBD1. The germline gives CDR1 MNHEY, CDR2 SVGAGI. With V trimmed by 4 bases and J by 1 base, 3 bases remained unmatched. The CDR3 length is 14 residues. In DNA, the CDR3 is TGTGCCAGCAGTTTCCACAGGGGGAACACTGAAGCTTTCTTT. It codes for CASSFHRGNTEAFF.

This chain uses TRBV5-4 with TRBJ2-1, with 7 bases that match TRBD2. Germline lookup yields CDR1 SGHNT and CDR2 YYREEE (reference sequence). CDR3 length: 15 residues. Trimming took 0 bases from V and 5 from J; bases not matched to a gene: 5. Here the CDR3 DNA reads TGTGCCAGCAGCTTGGTCCGGGGGGTCGACAATGAGCAGTTCTTC. Translation: CASSLVRGVDNEQFF. The whole variable domain, filled in from reference TRBV5-4 and TRBJ2-1, reads ETGVTQSPTHLIKTRGQQVTLRCSSQSGHNTVSWYQQALGQGPQFIFQYYREEENGRGNFPPRFSGLQFPNYSSELNVNALELDDSALYLCASSLVRGVDNEQFFGPGTRLTVL.

The J gene is TRBJ2-7, the V gene TRBV30, with 7 bases aligning to TRBD2. The V gene end was trimmed by 5 bases and the J gene end by 3 bases; junction bases not matched to a gene: 4. The CDR3 spans 12 residues. Looked up from germline, CDR1 is GTSNPN and CDR2 is SVGIG (reference sequence). CDR3: CAWGGGNYEQYF. DNA for the CDR3: TGTGCCTGGGGGGGAGGGAACTACGAGCAGTACTTC.

The chain links TRBV7-2 to TRBJ2-3; 7 positions match TRBD1. There are 12 residues in the CDR3. Per germline, CDR1 SGHTA and CDR2 FQGNSA. V lost 9 bases, J lost 6 bases, and 6 bases stayed unmatched. Here the CDR3 DNA reads TGTGCCAGTAATACAGGGGAGGATACGCAGTATTTT. The encoded protein is CASNTGEDTQYF.

The sample holds one count of this clone. V and J are TRBV5-1 and TRBJ2-7, with TRBD2 matching 12 bases. Germline lookup yields CDR1 SGHRS and CDR2 YFSETQ. V lost 0 bases and J lost 3; bases outside the gene matches: 7. The CDR3 is 17 residues long. CDR3 loop: CASSLVMTSGGNYEQYF. In DNA form, the CDR3 reads TGCGCCAGCAGCTTGGTTATGACTAGCGGGGGAAACTACGAGCAGTACTTC.

This clone was observed a few times. V is TRBV28 and J is TRBJ1-3; no definite D call. The CDR3 loop spans 15 amino acids. Germline V lookup: CDR1 MDHEN, CDR2 SYDVKM. V lost 6 bases and J lost 0, with 12 bases in between. The CDR3, as DNA: TGTGCCAGCAGCCCCTGGGCAGACTCTGGAAACACCATATATTTT. Protein: CASSPWADSGNTIYF.

The CDR3 nucleotides are TGTGCCAGCAGTGACTTGACAGGAGCTTATGAAAAACTGTTTTTT. This gives the protein CASSDLTGAYEKLFF. The chain couples TRBV2 to TRBJ1-4; the D gene is possibly TRBD1 (6 bases). V lost 3 bases and J 6 bases, leaving 14 bases between the germline ends. CDR1 is SNHLY, CDR2 FYNNEI, per germline. CDR3 length: 15 residues.

The rearrangement uses TRBV5-1 and TRBJ2-7, with 10 bases identical to TRBD2. Germline trimming cut 5 bases from V and 4 bases from J; bases unmatched to any gene: 6. CDR1 is SGHRS, CDR2 YFSETQ, per germline. The CDR3 spans 14 residues. This CDR3 reads CASRPTSGEYEQYF. The CDR3 coding sequence is TGCGCCAGCAGGCCTACTAGCGGGGAGTACGAGCAGTACTTC.

The V and J genes are TRBV5-4 and TRBJ2-1; D unclear. Per germline, CDR1 SGHNT and CDR2 YYREEE (reference sequence). Deletions cut 0 bases from V and 12 bases from J, with 13 bases between. The CDR3 is 13 amino acids. The CDR3 DNA reads TGTGCCAGCAGCTTGGAGAGGAGTACCGGGCAGTTCTTC. Encoded protein: CASSLERSTGQFF. Using reference TRBV5-4 and TRBJ2-1 for the parts outside the CDR3, the full variable domain is ETGVTQSPTHLIKTRGQQVTLRCSSQSGHNTVSWYQQALGQGPQFIFQYYREEENGRGNFPPRFSGLQFPNYSSELNVNALELDDSALYLCASSLERSTGQFFGPGTRLTVL.

V is TRBV5-8 and J is TRBJ1-5; D might be TRBD1 (5 bases). CDR3 length: 14 residues. Germline CDR1 SGHTS, CDR2 YDEGEE. Trimming took off 3 bases at V and 6 bases at J, with 13 bases between the two ends. The CDR3 here is CASSWRGRVQPQHF. The CDR3 DNA reads TGTGCCAGCAGCTGGAGGGGAAGGGTTCAGCCCCAGCATTTT.

This clone was detected once. This chain joins TRBV7-2 and TRBJ1-3, with 7 bases aligning to TRBD1. The V gene's germline CDR1 is SGHTA and CDR2 FQGNSA. V lost 5 bases, J lost 0 bases, and 10 bases stayed unmatched. The CDR3 sequence is 17 residues long. The CDR3 region is CASSPRTGVFSGNTIYF. The CDR3 nucleotides are TGTGCCAGCAGCCCCCGGACAGGAGTCTTCTCTGGAAACACCATATATTTT.

This clone was recorded a few times. V usage is TRBV21-1 and J usage is TRBJ1-6. TRBV21-1 is shown as a pseudogene. The CDR3 totals 13 residues. The CDR3 protein is CASTQRRNSPLHF. CDR3 sequence (DNA): TGTGCCAGCACCCAGAGGCGGAATTCACCCCTCCACTTT.

The chain joins TRBV15 to TRBJ2-7; D gene unclear. Trimming left V 4 bases short and J 2 bases short, with 9 bases between. The germline CDR1 and CDR2 sequences are LNHNV and YYDKDF (reference sequence). This CDR3 region has 13 residues. The CDR3 region has the DNA TGTGCCACCAGCATACGGTCTACCTACGAGCAGTACTTC. As protein: CATSIRSTYEQYF.

V gene TRBV6-1 combines with J gene TRBJ1-5; 9 bases are shared with TRBD1. V lost 6 bases to trimming and J lost 2 bases; unmatched junction nucleotides: 5. This CDR3 has 15 residues. The germline CDR1 and CDR2 sequences are MNHNS and SASEGT. CDR3 DNA sequence: TGTGCCAGCAGCCCGACAGGGGGTGGCAATCAGCCCCAGCATTTT. Translating gives CASSPTGGGNQPQHF.

This clone turned up a few times. This rearrangement joins TRBV11-3 to TRBJ1-6, with 7 bases that match TRBD1. The CDR3 spans 14 residues. Looked up from germline, CDR1 is SGHNT and CDR2 is YENEEA. V was clipped by 9 bases and J by 7 bases; unmatched bases: 9. The CDR3 DNA reads as TGTGCCAGTCGCTTAACAGGGGCGAATTCACCCCTCCACTTT. Translating gives CASRLTGANSPLHF.

The chain employs TRBV6-5 and TRBJ1-2, with a tentative D call TRBD1 (6 bases). Looked up from germline, CDR1 is MNHEY and CDR2 is SVGAGI. The CDR3 length is 15 residues. Trimming took off 0 bases at V and 0 bases at J, with 8 bases between the two ends. CDR3 residues: CASSYSRTANYGYTF. CDR3 bases: TGTGCCAGCAGTTACTCGCGGACAGCTAACTATGGCTACACCTTC.

This clone is a singleton in its sample. The rearrangement joins TRBV6-5 to TRBJ1-2, with D possibly matching TRBD1 (5 bases). Per the germline V gene, CDR1 is MNHEY and CDR2 is SVGAGI. This CDR3 spans 13 amino acids. V was cut by 6 bases and J by 4 bases, with 12 bases left in between. CDR3 amino acids: CASRADSRYGYTF. Here the CDR3 DNA reads TGTGCCAGCAGGGCAGACAGCCGCTATGGCTACACCTTC.

V usage is TRBV27 and J usage is TRBJ2-3, with D possibly being TRBD2 (6 bases). The germline gives CDR1 MNHEY, CDR2 SMNVEV (reference sequence). Trimming shortened V by 1 base and J by 3 bases, and 8 bases separated the two germline ends. This CDR3 contains 14 residues. The CDR3 loop is CASSLFSGTDTQYF. CDR3 nucleotide sequence: TGTGCCAGCAGTTTATTTAGCGGAACAGATACGCAGTATTTT.

This clone was counted a few times. The V call is TRBV5-1, the J call TRBJ1-1, with 8 bases matching TRBD1. Germline assignment: CDR1 SGHRS and CDR2 YFSETQ. V gave up 4 bases and J gave up 1 base; unmatched junction bases: 3. The CDR3 runs 14 residues. The CDR3 coding sequence is TGCGCCAGCAGCCCCGGGACAGGGAACACTGAAGCTTTCTTT. It specifies CASSPGTGNTEAFF.

The chain joins TRBV30 to TRBJ2-7, with 8 bases fitting TRBD1. This CDR3 is built from 13 residues. Per the germline V gene, CDR1 is GTSNPN and CDR2 is SVGIG (reference sequence). Germline trimming cut 3 bases from V and 4 bases from J; bases unmatched to any gene: 5. DNA for the CDR3: TGTGCCTGGAGGCGGACAGGGACGTACGAGCAGTACTTC. This gives the protein CAWRRTGTYEQYF.

This chain connects TRBV4-1 to TRBJ1-1, with TRBD1 matching 11 bases. V shed 0 bases, J shed 4 bases, and the junction held 1 base outside the gene matches. The length of the CDR3 is 15 residues. Germline values: CDR1 MGHRA, CDR2 YSYEKL. CDR3 sequence: CASSQEDRGRTEAFF. Written as DNA, the CDR3 is TGCGCCAGCAGCCAAGAGGACAGGGGGCGCACTGAAGCTTTCTTT.

The chain couples TRBV6-5 to TRBJ2-7; D might be TRBD1 or TRBD2, each matching 5 bases. This CDR3 contains 11 residues. Trimming stripped 4 bases from V and 4 bases from J, with 5 bases between. Germline V lookup: CDR1 MNHEY, CDR2 SVGAGI. The DNA for the CDR3 is TGTGCCAGCAGTTGGGGGTACGAGCAGTACTTC. Translated: CASSWGYEQYF.

This chain joins TRBV5-1 and TRBJ2-7, with D unclear. The CDR3 has 13 residues. Germline assignment: CDR1 SGHRS and CDR2 YFSETQ. Trimming removed 2 bases from V and 5 bases from J, with 11 bases in between. In DNA form, the CDR3 reads TGCGCCAGCAGCTTAAGTGAAGGCAACGAGCAGTACTTC. This sequence encodes CASSLSEGNEQYF.

J is TRBJ2-7 and V is TRBV2, with D tentatively TRBD1 or TRBD2 (5 bases each). Germline V gene lookup returns CDR1 SNHLY and CDR2 FYNNEI. The CDR3 contains 16 residues. V lost 6 bases, J lost 2 bases, and 20 bases lay in between. CDR3 DNA: TGTGCCAGCAGGGCAAGTAACCGGGACCCCCCCTACGAGCAGTACTTC. It translates to CASRASNRDPPYEQYF.

The chain employs TRBV7-8 and TRBJ2-1; 11 bases line up with TRBD2. CDR3 size: 15 residues. Germline V gives CDR1 SGHVS, CDR2 FQNEAQ. Trimming cost V 1 base and J 9 bases; bases outside gene matches: 5. This CDR3 reads CASSLGGTSGGEQFF. Written as DNA, the CDR3 is TGTGCCAGCAGCTTAGGTGGGACTAGCGGTGGTGAGCAGTTCTTC.

The rearrangement joins TRBV2 to TRBJ1-2; 8 bases are shared with TRBD1. Germline V gene lookup returns CDR1 SNHLY and CDR2 FYNNEI. This CDR3 is 12 amino acids long. V dropped 7 bases and J dropped 4; count of bases not matched to a gene: 2. CDR3 protein: CASIGQGYGYTF. The CDR3 DNA reads as TGTGCCAGCATCGGACAGGGCTATGGCTACACCTTC. Together with reference TRBV2 and TRBJ1-2, the CDR3 gives the full variable domain: EPEVTQTPSHQVTQMGQEVILRCVPISNHLYFYWYRQILGQKVEFLVSFYNNEISEKSEIFDDQFSVERPDGSNFTLKIRSTKLEDSAMYFCASIGQGYGYTFGSGTRLTVV.